The T cell receptor beta chain under discussion was sequenced for a study of shared clonotypes between healthy human individuals. Broader study findings: Estimated richness was generally greater in naive than memory subsets.

J gave up 9 bases and V 7 bases, and 11 bases lay outside the gene matches. CDR1 SNHLY and CDR2 FYNNEI come from the germline V gene. The CDR3 extends over 15 amino acids. Authors' data handling: ImmunoSEQ supplied junction-only sequences lacking quality scores, so filtering was different. Only in-frame clones appear in the TCRdb table, and some are missing; sequencing was by immunoSEQ multiplex PCR. V, J and clone size are taken as reported in that table, and D and trimming were inferred from the DNA itself. The sample carries roughly 1,100,000 clones, about 75% recorded once. For this clone: Its antigen is not identified.

The V gene is TRBV2, the J gene TRBJ2-4; 11 bases fit TRBD1. The sequenced material came from memory CD4+ T cells sorted from blood. Sample subset: CD45RA-negative fraction. This TCR was recovered from a young man in good health. Written as DNA, the CDR3 is TGTGCCAGCACCGGAGGACAGGGGGCACGGGGCATTCAGTACTTC. Translation gives CASTGGQGARGIQYF.